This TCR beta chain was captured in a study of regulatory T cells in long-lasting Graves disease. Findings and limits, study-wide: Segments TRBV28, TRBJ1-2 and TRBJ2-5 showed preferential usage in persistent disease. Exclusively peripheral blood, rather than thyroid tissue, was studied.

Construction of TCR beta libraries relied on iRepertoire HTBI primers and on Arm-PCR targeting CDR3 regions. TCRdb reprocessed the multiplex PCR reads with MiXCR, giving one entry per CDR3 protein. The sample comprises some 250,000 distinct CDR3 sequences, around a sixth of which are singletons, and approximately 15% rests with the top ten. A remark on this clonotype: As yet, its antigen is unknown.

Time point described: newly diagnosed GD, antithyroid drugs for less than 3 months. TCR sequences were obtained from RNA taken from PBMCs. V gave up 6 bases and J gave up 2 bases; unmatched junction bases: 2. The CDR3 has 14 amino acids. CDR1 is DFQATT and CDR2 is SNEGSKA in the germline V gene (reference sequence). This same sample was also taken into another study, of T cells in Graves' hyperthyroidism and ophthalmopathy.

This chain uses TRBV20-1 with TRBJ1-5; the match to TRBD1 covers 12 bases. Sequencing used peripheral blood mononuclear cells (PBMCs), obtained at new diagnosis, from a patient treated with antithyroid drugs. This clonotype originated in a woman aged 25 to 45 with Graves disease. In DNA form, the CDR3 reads TGCAGTGCCGGGACAGGGGGCCGCAATCAGCCCCAGCATTTT. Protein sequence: CSAGTGGRNQPQHF.